This TCR beta chain was observed in a study of beta chain features in type 1 diabetes (dated by TCRdb to 2017 to 2018). With respect to the entire study: Mean age, gender distribution, total cell number and subset yield were not different between patients and healthy donors. In the study, recently diagnosed type 1 diabetes patients and matched healthy donors were compared on the TCRB repertoires of their sorted circulating CD4+ T cell subsets. A total of 107,917,701 sorted cells were examined across all samples, and the number of cells per subset was strongly correlated with RNA yield. Regulatory and stem cell-like memory subsets were obtained from only 8 patients and roughly eight healthy donors, while naive and central memory subsets were obtained from all 28 donors. Results and caveats for the whole study, not just this receptor: Because small numbers of individuals were included in the HLA sub-analyses, any influence of HLA type on TCRB rearrangement was left unresolved. At VDJ recombination sites, patients with type 1 diabetes made fewer insertions and deleted more nucleotides, a pattern implying thymic rearrangement abnormalities. Naive, central memory and regulatory TCRB repertoires appeared more similar among patients than among healthy donors. Because cDNA was sequenced instead of genomic DNA, activated cells with high expression could be over-represented, although the groups did not differ in activation or CD3 levels. PCR may preferentially amplify shorter templates, but because patient and control samples were amplified and corrected together, any resulting skew would affect both groups equally. A moderate but significant shortening of TCRB CDR3 length was observed in type 1 diabetes patients in all four CD4+ subsets.

Each donor gave one peripheral blood draw, about 110 mL on average, collected into heparinised tubes. Naive, central memory, regulatory and stem cell-like memory CD4+ T cells were sorted on a BD FACSAria II using a panel including CD45RO, CCR7, CD25, CD127, CD95 and CD27. A purity above 98% was achieved for all sorted populations. PBMCs were separated immediately by Lymphoprep density gradient centrifugation and were stained directly, without being cultured. Samples were stained and sorted in pairs, with one healthy donor and one patient per experiment, so that batch effects were minimized. Ends trimmed: V by 4 bases, J by 4 bases; bases unmatched to a gene: 9. Sequences ENHRY (CDR1) and SYGVKD (CDR2) are obtained from the germline V gene. The CDR3 starts with the cysteine, ends with the phenylalanine, and has 15 residues. Left in the record is the CDR3 DNA by itself, 45 bases read in frame from the first base.

The entire isolated RNA was reverse transcribed using the High Capacity cDNA Reverse Transcription Kit, and thus expressed TCRB transcripts were sequenced. Deep immunoSEQ sequencing was performed on naive, central memory and regulatory T cell samples, with an average of roughly 3.5 million total reads per sample. Sorted cells were lysed in RLT buffer and RNA was extracted with DNase-treated RNeasy Micro or Mini kits, depending on cell number. Each cell subset was processed separately to prevent cross-contamination, with patient and healthy donor samples processed together. TCRB sequences were amplified from cDNA with the immunoSEQ multiplex PCR, producing 87-bp fragments spanning the CDR3 region. Sequencing of the amplicons was performed on the Illumina HiSeq platform. As for how the authors treated the data: PCR bias was computationally corrected using synthetic template baselines, reads within Hamming distance 2 were collapsed, and singletons that could not be merged were discarded. Reads were aligned against IMGT to assign V, D and J genes, CDR3 length and insertions or deletions at six rearrangement sites. Within each subset, clonotype counts were normalized to the number of sorted cells before true diversity and Gini coefficients were calculated with the tcR R package. Repertoire sharing was quantified using the overlap coefficient calculated on TCRB nucleotide sequences. Out-of-frame TCRB sequences from naive cells were analyzed as a proxy for the pre-selection repertoire. TCRdb holds this immuneACCESS table with in-frame rearrangements only. Some clones are missing; in checked studies, unresolved V genes explain under half, and the rest has no known cause. The DNA was the basis for D and trimming; V, J and clone size are from that table. This sample comprises about 340,000 clones, roughly 13% of them detected only once. Clones ranked in the top ten supply roughly 0.015% of the sample.

About this clone: There is no known antigen for this receptor. No base quality information exists; no much larger clone differs at one position.

This receptor chain uses TRBV10-3 and TRBJ1-1, and TRBD1 matches 7 of the central bases. The origin of this receptor is a woman aged 18-35 years with type 1 diabetes. Input material: naive CD4+ T cells from blood. The cell subset or site label here, explained by the study, means: true naive CD4+ T cells. The DNA is TGTGCCATCAGTGGGCCAAGACAGGGAGGCACTGAAGCTTTCTTT. Its amino acids are CAISGPRQGGTEAFF.